Shown below are 30 T cell receptor beta chains from a single sample sequenced in a study of blood T cell repertoires in COVID-19. The table came from immunoSEQ multiplex PCR; TCRdb's copy has only in-frame clones and leaves some out. Of about 18,000 clones listed, approximately 86% are singletons. Sequencing was done on a sample of peripheral blood. These receptors originate from a human donor in a cohort sampled during active COVID-19. The donor label of this sample is uncertain.

The chain is built from TRBV2 and TRBJ2-2; no clear D gene. In germline, CDR1 is SNHLY, CDR2 FYNNEI. V was cut by 2 bases and J by 2 bases, with 12 bases left in between. The CDR3 sequence is 16 residues long. The CDR3 bases are TGTGCCAGCAGTGAACTGCGGTTCCGTAACACCGGGGAGCTGTTTTTT. Amino acid sequence: CASSELRFRNTGELFF.

DNA of the CDR3: TGCGCCAGCAGCTTGGAGGGGACAGGGGTTACTGAAGCTTTCTTT. As protein: CASSLEGTGVTEAFF. This rearrangement joins TRBV5-1 to TRBJ1-1; 10 bases are a match to TRBD1. Germline values: CDR1 SGHRS, CDR2 YFSETQ. The V gene end was trimmed by 0 bases and the J gene end by 5 bases; junction bases not matched to a gene: 4. The CDR3 totals 15 residues.

The chain links TRBV11-3 to TRBJ2-1; 8 nucleotides align to TRBD1. The V segment lost 5 bases and the J segment 6 bases; nucleotides outside the gene matches: 9. Germline loops: CDR1 SGHNT, CDR2 YENEEA. The CDR3 runs 15 residues. CDR3 bases: TGTGCCAGCAGCCCAGCCGGACAGGGCCGCAATGAGCAGTTCTTC. This translates into CASSPAGQGRNEQFF.

The chain has TRBV5-6 and TRBJ1-2, with 8 bases that match TRBD1. The CDR3 runs to 13 residues. Looked up from germline, CDR1 is SGHDT and CDR2 is YYEEEE. Trimming took 4 bases from V and 12 from J; bases not matched to a gene: 11. The CDR3 is CASSTGQGEGDTF. In DNA, the CDR3 is TGTGCCAGCAGCACCGGACAGGGTGAGGGAGACACCTTC.

J is TRBJ1-2 and V is TRBV13; D unclear. CDR3 length equals 13 residues. Germline CDR1 and CDR2: PRHDT and FYEKMQ (reference sequence). Trimming pared 5 bases from V and 8 bases from J, leaving 15 bases between. The CDR3 loop is CASSHLRAGGYTF. The CDR3 bases are TGTGCCAGCAGCCACCTGAGGGCTGGCGGCTACACCTTC.

This rearrangement joins TRBV27 to TRBJ2-7; TRBD1 matches 12 bases. V shed 6 bases and J 6 bases; nucleotides not matched to a gene: 6. CDR3 size: 14 residues. Germline V gene sequence: CDR1 MNHEY, CDR2 SMNVEV (reference sequence). The CDR3 spells CASSRDRGRREQYF. CDR3 nucleotides: TGTGCCAGCAGCCGGGACAGGGGGCGACGCGAGCAGTACTTC.

The gene calls are TRBV29-1 and TRBJ2-3; 7 positions agree with TRBD2. CDR3 length: 14 amino acids. Germline V CDR1 and CDR2: SQVTM, ANQGSEA. Trimming took 4 bases from V and 1 from J; bases not matched to a gene: 5. The CDR3: CSVAREDGTDTQYF. CDR3 sequence (DNA): TGCAGCGTTGCTCGGGAGGACGGCACAGATACGCAGTATTTT.

This clone was counted once. V gene TRBV19 combines with J gene TRBJ2-7, with TRBD1 matching 7 bases. Germline CDR1 reads LNHDA; CDR2 reads SQIVND (reference sequence). The CDR3 covers 15 residues. The V and J ends lost 5 bases and 0 bases, in that order; junction bases with no gene match: 7. The CDR3 bases are TGTGCCAGTAGTCTTTCAGGGGGATTCTCCTACGAGCAGTACTTC. Its translation: CASSLSGGFSYEQYF.

This clone turned up a few times. V and J are TRBV11-2 and TRBJ2-1; 9 bases are a match to TRBD2. This CDR3 has 16 residues. With 2 bases clipped from V and 6 bases from J, the junction kept 8 bases outside the gene matches. Germline CDR1 is SGHAT and CDR2 is FQNNGV. The CDR3 sequence is CASSLWVAGAGNEQFF. CDR3 DNA sequence: TGTGCCAGCAGCTTATGGGTAGCGGGGGCGGGCAATGAGCAGTTCTTC.

V gene TRBV7-8 combines with J gene TRBJ1-1, with D perhaps matching TRBD1 (5 bases). Germline assignment: CDR1 SGHVS and CDR2 FQNEAQ. V lost 5 bases and J 7 bases, leaving 17 bases between the germline ends. The CDR3 runs 14 residues. The CDR3 protein is CASSRTSGSGEAFF. CDR3 nucleotides: TGTGCCAGCAGCCGTACGTCAGGGTCGGGTGAAGCTTTCTTT.

The chain combines TRBV6-1 with TRBJ2-7, with 12 nucleotides matching TRBD2. The germline CDR1 and CDR2 sequences are MNHNS and SASEGT. Unmatched junction bases numbered 7, after V lost 4 bases and J lost 6 bases. The CDR3 extends over 15 amino acids. In DNA, the CDR3 is TGTGCCAGCAGTGGAGCACTAGCGGGGGGCTTCGAGCAGTACTTC. Residues: CASSGALAGGFEQYF.

The chain recombines TRBV5-6 with TRBJ2-7; TRBD2 agrees at 8 bases. Trimming at V came to 6 bases and at J to 2 bases, leaving 7 bases not matched to a gene. This CDR3 has 14 amino acids. Per the germline V gene, CDR1 is SGHDT and CDR2 is YYEEEE. CDR3 region: CASTTTSGPYEQYF. The CDR3 DNA sequence: TGTGCCAGCACGACTACTAGCGGCCCCTACGAGCAGTACTTC.

The V call is TRBV3-1 (or the pseudogene TRBV3-2), the J call TRBJ2-7, with 12 bases that match TRBD2. This CDR3 region has 15 residues. V trimming: 4 bases; J trimming: 7 bases; junction bases outside the gene matches: 8. CDR1 LGHDT and CDR2 YNNKEL come from the germline V gene (reference sequence). CDR3 DNA: TGTGCCAGCAGCCGACTAGCGGGAGCCACAGGGGAGCAGTACTTC. Its protein is CASSRLAGATGEQYF.

The chain couples TRBV5-1 to TRBJ2-1, with 8 bases lining up with TRBD2. The CDR3 loop spans 17 amino acids. With 0 bases clipped from V and 2 bases from J, the junction kept 7 bases outside the gene matches. In germline, CDR1 is SGHRS, CDR2 YFSETQ. The CDR3 region is CASSLGRGLETYNEQFF. The CDR3 DNA reads as TGCGCCAGCAGCTTGGGCCGGGGACTAGAGACCTACAATGAGCAGTTCTTC.

The J gene is TRBJ1-3, the V gene TRBV5-1; a possible D gene is TRBD1 (6 bases). Trimming took 4 bases from V and 4 from J, leaving 15 bases between them. CDR3 size: 15 residues. Germline V gives CDR1 SGHRS, CDR2 YFSETQ. The CDR3 spells CASSAQGISGNTIYF. For the CDR3, the DNA is TGCGCCAGCAGCGCACAGGGAATCTCAGGAAACACCATATATTTT.

This chain joins TRBV6-5 and TRBJ1-6, with a weak D call TRBD1 (5 bases). The V and J ends lost 6 bases and 9 bases respectively, with 18 bases between them. The germline V gene encodes CDR1 MNHEY and CDR2 SVGAGI. The CDR3 is made up of 15 amino acids. CDR3 sequence: CASSPGGNFPSPLHF. The CDR3 nucleotides are TGTGCCAGCAGCCCCGGGGGGAACTTCCCTTCACCCCTCCACTTT.

The chain links TRBV2 to TRBJ1-5; D is ambiguous. Trimming left V 6 bases short and J 6 bases short, with 9 bases between. Germline V lookup: CDR1 SNHLY, CDR2 FYNNEI. The CDR3 sequence is 12 residues long. CDR3 residues: CASREEGQPQHF. The CDR3 DNA is TGTGCCAGCAGGGAGGAGGGTCAGCCCCAGCATTTT. The full variable domain, in which reference TRBV2 and TRBJ1-5 provide the parts outside the CDR3, is EPEVTQTPSHQVTQMGQEVILRCVPISNHLYFYWYRQILGQKVEFLVSFYNNEISEKSEIFDDQFSVERPDGSNFTLKIRSTKLEDSAMYFCASREEGQPQHFGDGTRLSIL.

This chain uses TRBV29-1 with TRBJ2-7; D might be TRBD2 (6 bases). The CDR3 is made up of 10 amino acids. Germline V gene sequence: CDR1 SQVTM, CDR2 ANQGSEA. CDR3 bases: TGCATCCTTGGAGGGAACGAGCAGTACTTC. Encoded protein: CILGGNEQYF.

This sequence joins TRBV30 and TRBJ1-1; D is perhaps TRBD1 (5 bases). This CDR3 has 13 amino acids. Germline CDR1 is GTSNPN and CDR2 is SVGIG (reference sequence). Trimming took 0 bases from V and 3 from J, leaving 8 bases between them. Here the CDR3 DNA reads TGTGCCTGGAGTGTGGGGGGGTACACTGAAGCTTTCTTT. Its protein product is CAWSVGGYTEAFF.

This CDR3 is CSVARDRNRAFF. CDR3 nucleotides: TGCAGCGTCGCGAGGGACAGGAATAGAGCTTTCTTT. The rearrangement links TRBV29-1 to TRBJ1-1; TRBD1 agrees at 8 bases. After removal of 6 bases from V and 10 bases from J, the junction contained 10 bases not matched to a gene. The CDR3 runs to 12 residues. CDR1 and CDR2 from the germline V gene are SQVTM and ANQGSEA.

This CDR3 is CASSASQGEQFF. Written as DNA, the CDR3 is TGTGCCAGCAGTGCTAGTCAGGGTGAGCAGTTCTTC. The chain recombines TRBV2 with TRBJ2-1, with a tentative D call TRBD1 (5 bases). Looked up from germline, CDR1 is SNHLY and CDR2 is FYNNEI. This CDR3 spans 12 amino acids. Trimming removed 4 bases at V and 9 bases at J, with 10 bases between.

The rearrangement joins TRBV24-1 to TRBJ1-2; D might be TRBD1 (6 bases). The length of the CDR3 is 15 residues. CDR1 is KGHDR, CDR2 SFDVKD, per germline. The V end was cut by 10 bases, the J end by 0 bases, with 17 bases between. Here the CDR3 reads CATVLDSTSNYGYTF. The CDR3 nucleotides read TGTGCCACGGTTCTGGACAGCACTTCTAACTATGGCTACACCTTC.

The rearrangement joins TRBV5-4 to TRBJ1-2; 7 nucleotides align to TRBD1. The germline V gene encodes CDR1 SGHNT and CDR2 YYREEE (reference sequence). V was pared by 4 bases and J by 4 bases, with 4 bases of the junction left unmatched. This CDR3 comprises 13 residues. The CDR3 loop reads CASSLEGAYGYTF. CDR3 DNA: TGTGCCAGCAGCCTCGAGGGGGCCTATGGCTACACCTTC.

The chain is built from TRBV15 and TRBJ2-1; 8 bases match TRBD2. V gave up 1 base and J gave up 8 bases; unmatched junction bases: 13. Germline loops: CDR1 LNHNV, CDR2 YYDKDF (reference sequence). The CDR3 totals 17 residues. The CDR3 DNA follows: TGTGCCACCAGCAGAGGGGGATGGAGCGGGAGAGGAGATGAGCAGTTCTTC. This translates into CATSRGGWSGRGDEQFF.

The J gene is TRBJ1-4, the V gene TRBV2; unclear D gene. CDR1 is SNHLY and CDR2 is FYNNEI in the germline V gene. CDR3 size: 14 residues. Trimming shortened V by 1 base and J by 5 bases, and 8 bases separated the two germline ends. CDR3: CASSEGGWNEKLFF. CDR3 DNA sequence: TGTGCCAGCAGTGAAGGAGGGTGGAATGAAAAACTGTTTTTT.

The genes are TRBV7-6 and TRBJ2-7; 9 bases map to TRBD2. The CDR3 contains 16 residues. Trimming cost V 4 bases and J 4 bases; bases outside gene matches: 11. The germline V gene has CDR1 SGHVS and CDR2 FNYEAQ. The CDR3 DNA is TGTGCCAGCAGCTCACCTAGAGGTAGCGGGAGTTACGAGCAGTACTTC. Protein sequence: CASSSPRGSGSYEQYF. Based on the CDR3 plus reference TRBV7-6 and TRBJ2-7, the full variable domain is GAGVSQSPRYKVTKRGQDVALRCDPISGHVSLYWYRQALGQGPEFLTYFNYEAQQDKSGLPNDRFSAERPEGSISTLTIQRTEQRDSAMYRCASSSPRGSGSYEQYFGPGTRLTVT.

This rearrangement joins TRBV19 to TRBJ2-5, with TRBD1 matching over 8 bases. V lost 6 bases, J lost 4 bases, and 7 bases stayed unmatched. This CDR3 has 14 amino acids. Germline CDR1 LNHDA, CDR2 SQIVND (reference sequence). CDR3 bases: TGTGCCAGTAGCCTAACAGGGGGAGTAGAGACCCAGTACTTC. Its translation: CASSLTGGVETQYF.

V and J are TRBV12-2 and TRBJ2-4; the table calls TRBD1, which could not be checked here. TRBV12-2 is given as a pseudogene. The CDR3 spans 19 residues. The CDR3 bases are TGTGCAAGTCGGTCAATAGGACAGGTACGAGTCCTAGCCAAAAACATTCAGTACTTC. This encodes CASRSIGQVRVLAKNIQYF.

The CDR3 DNA follows: TGTGCCAGCAGTGAATACCAGGTTACGAGCTCCTATAATTCACCCCTCCACTTT. Protein product: CASSEYQVTSSYNSPLHF. The chain is built from TRBV6-1 and TRBJ1-6; no clear D. The V end lost 2 bases, the J end lost 0 bases, and 14 bases lay between the germline ends. Germline V gene sequence: CDR1 MNHNS, CDR2 SASEGT. The CDR3 has 18 amino acids.

This clone was seen a handful of times. The J gene is TRBJ1-3, the V gene TRBV30; D is perhaps TRBD1 (5 bases). Germline values: CDR1 GTSNPN, CDR2 SVGIG (reference sequence). V was clipped by 2 bases and J by 4 bases, with 12 bases between them. The CDR3 is made up of 14 amino acids. CDR3 sequence: CAWSPQGLGNTIYF. CDR3 nucleotide sequence: TGTGCCTGGAGTCCGCAGGGTCTCGGAAACACCATATATTTT. Together with reference TRBV30 and TRBJ1-3, the CDR3 gives the full variable domain: SQTIHQWPATLVQPVGSPLSLECTVEGTSNPNLYWYRQAAGRGLQLLFYSVGIGQISSEVPQNLSASRPQDRQFILSSKKLLLSDSGFYLCAWSPQGLGNTIYFGEGSWLTVV.